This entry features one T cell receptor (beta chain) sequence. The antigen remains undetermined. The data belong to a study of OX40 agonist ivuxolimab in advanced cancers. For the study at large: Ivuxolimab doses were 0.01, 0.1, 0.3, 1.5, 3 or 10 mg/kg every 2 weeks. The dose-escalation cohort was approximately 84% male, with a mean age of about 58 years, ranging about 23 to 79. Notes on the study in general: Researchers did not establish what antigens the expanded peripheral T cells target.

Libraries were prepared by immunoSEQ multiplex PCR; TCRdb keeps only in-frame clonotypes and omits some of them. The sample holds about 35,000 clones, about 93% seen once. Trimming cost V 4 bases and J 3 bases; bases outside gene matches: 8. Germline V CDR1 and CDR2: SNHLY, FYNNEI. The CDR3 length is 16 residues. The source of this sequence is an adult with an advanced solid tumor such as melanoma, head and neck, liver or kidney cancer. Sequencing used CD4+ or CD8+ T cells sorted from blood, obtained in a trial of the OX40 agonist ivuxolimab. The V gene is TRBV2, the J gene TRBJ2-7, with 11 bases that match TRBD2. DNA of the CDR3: TGTGCCAGCAGTGGGGGACTAGCGGTATTAAGCTACGAGCAGTACTTC. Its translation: CASSGGLAVLSYEQYF.